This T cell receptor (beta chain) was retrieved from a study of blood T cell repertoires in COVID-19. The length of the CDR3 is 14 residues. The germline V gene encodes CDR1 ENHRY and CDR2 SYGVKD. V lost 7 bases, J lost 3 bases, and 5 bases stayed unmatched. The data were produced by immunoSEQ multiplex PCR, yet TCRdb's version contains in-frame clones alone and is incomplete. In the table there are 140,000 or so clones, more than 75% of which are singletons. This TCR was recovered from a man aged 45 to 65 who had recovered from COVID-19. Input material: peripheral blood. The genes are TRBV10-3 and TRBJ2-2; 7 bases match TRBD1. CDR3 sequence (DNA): TGTGCCATCACCCGAACAGGGGACACCGGGGAGCTGTTTTTT. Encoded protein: CAITRTGDTGELFF.